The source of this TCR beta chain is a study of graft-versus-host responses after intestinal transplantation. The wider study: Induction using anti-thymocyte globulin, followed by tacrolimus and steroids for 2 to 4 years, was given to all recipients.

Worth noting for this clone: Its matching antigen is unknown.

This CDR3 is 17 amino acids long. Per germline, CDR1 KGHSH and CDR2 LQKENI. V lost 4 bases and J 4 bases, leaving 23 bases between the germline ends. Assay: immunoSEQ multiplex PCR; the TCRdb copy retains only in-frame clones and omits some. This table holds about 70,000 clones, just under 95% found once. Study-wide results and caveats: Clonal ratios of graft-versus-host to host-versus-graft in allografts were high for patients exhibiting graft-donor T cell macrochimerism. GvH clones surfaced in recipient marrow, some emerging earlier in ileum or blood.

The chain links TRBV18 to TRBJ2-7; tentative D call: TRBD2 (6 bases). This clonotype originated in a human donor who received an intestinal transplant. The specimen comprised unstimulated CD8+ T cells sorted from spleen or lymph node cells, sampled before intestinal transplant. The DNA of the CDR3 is TGTGCCAGCTCACTAGTTATGGGACGGGGGAGCGTATACGAGCAGTACTTC. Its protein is CASSLVMGRGSVYEQYF.